This T cell receptor beta chain emerged from a study of chemoradiotherapy in HPV16-positive cancers (dated 2022 in TCRdb). At the level of the whole study: Functional T-cell assays on cells from two HPV16-positive patients defined candidate HPV-specific T-cell clones and common TCR motifs. The study asked whether T-cell immunity to the HPV oncoproteins E6 and E7 changes during chemoradiotherapy and whether this immunity affects survival. The candidate HPV-specific TCRs and motifs were subsequently tracked in TCR repertoires obtained from roughly 78 patients with HPV-related cancers. Overall study outcomes, separate from this receptor: Expansion of candidate HPV-specific clones and E7-related TCR motifs was observed in the tumor microenvironment during treatment, whereas no such expansion was observed for non-HPV-specific T cells. The functional definition of HPV-specific T cells was derived from only a couple of HPV16-positive patients, and the survival association was reported for HPV16-positive patients. Improved recurrence-free survival in HPV16-positive patients was associated with expansion of HPV-responsive T cells during chemoradiotherapy.

Concerning this clone: This clone's antigen is unknown. Base qualities are not at hand, and no much larger clone is one base apart.

Library generation was performed with the immunoSEQ multiplex PCR assay. Not all clones reach the TCRdb copy of this immuneACCESS table, which keeps in-frame sequences only. Checked studies attribute under half of the gap to unresolved V genes and leave the rest unexplained. This sample lists some 14,000 clones; about 90% were detected once. Approximately 3.4% of the sample is held by the ten biggest clonotypes. From cysteine to phenylalanine, the CDR3 is 14 amino acids long. Only the CDR3 DNA stays, 42 bases, in frame from base 1. The CDR1 and CDR2 encoded by the germline V gene are MDHEN and SYDVKM. V is trimmed back by 6 bases and J by 1 base, and the junction contains 2 bases that no gene match accounts for. Repertoires were sampled repeatedly over the course of chemoradiotherapy, so clonal expansion could be followed in the tumor microenvironment.

The V and J segments used are TRBV28 and TRBJ1-2; TRBD1 agrees with 10 junctional bases. The source of this sequence is a human donor with HPV-associated anogenital cancer. Sequencing used blood, obtained from a patient who underwent chemoradiotherapy. The nucleotides are TGTGCCAGCAGGGGACAGGGGCGTAACTATGGCTACACCTTC. This sequence encodes CASRGQGRNYGYTF.